The next 27 T cell receptor beta chains were all read from a single sample in a study of T cell repertoires in cytomegalovirus infection (dated by TCRdb to the late 2010s). Data came from an Illumina HiSeq 1500. The public reads were reanalyzed by TCRdb: fastp trimming at Q25, MiXCR alignment, in-frame beta chains only. Under each unique CDR3 protein, matching rows form one entry showing the most common genes and DNA. The sample contains about 830,000 distinct CDR3 sequences, around a third of them found a single time. The ten top clones hold 9.5% to 15% of the sample. The intended sense of this specimen's treatment or condition label: in vitro stimulation with specific CMV peptide epitopes to enrich CMV-specific T cells. These receptors are not linked to any known antigen. The sequences come from cultured CD8+ T cells from PBMCs, collected from culture after CMV antigen stimulation. These receptor sequences come from a human donor in good health (CMV status not recorded). Some clones in this sample may be carry-over from other donors' samples.

This clonotype was found once. CDR3 nucleotides: TGTGCCAGCAGTTACCCCAAGGTGGGTGTAGCGGGGGATGGCACAGATACGCAGTATTTT. It codes for CASSYPKVGVAGDGTDTQYF. This rearrangement joins TRBV6-2 or TRBV6-3 to TRBJ2-3; 9 bases line up with TRBD2. The CDR3 contains 20 residues. The germline V gene encodes CDR1 MNHEY and CDR2 SVGEGT. V dropped 2 bases and J dropped 1; count of bases not matched to a gene: 16.

J is TRBJ2-7 and V is TRBV2, with D possibly being TRBD2 (6 bases). Per the germline V gene, CDR1 is SNHLY and CDR2 is FYNNEI. The CDR3 extends over 12 amino acids. Trimming shortened V by 6 bases and J by 3 bases, and 9 bases separated the two germline ends. CDR3 residues: CASRGEVYEQYV. In nucleotides, the CDR3 is TGTGCCAGCAGGGGGGAGGTCTACGAGCAGTACGTC.

This clonotype has more than one count but fewer than ten. DNA for the CDR3: TGTGCCAGCAGTCCGGGGAACACGGATGAAGCTTTCTTT. It specifies CASSPGNTDEAFF. The chain is built from TRBV12-3 or TRBV12-4 and TRBJ1-1, with D uncertain. V lost 5 bases to trimming and J lost 7 bases, with 14 bases between them. CDR3 length equals 13 residues.

This sequence joins TRBV19 and TRBJ2-3; tentative D call: TRBD2 (6 bases). The V gene lost 3 bases and the J gene lost 5 bases, with 12 bases spanning the gap. Germline values: CDR1 LNHDA, CDR2 SQIVND (reference sequence). The length of the CDR3 is 14 residues. The CDR3 loop is CASSILGGEDTQYF. DNA of the CDR3: TGTGCCAGTAGTATTCTCGGGGGAGAAGATACGCAGTATTTT.

The table lists this clonotype with many counts. This chain joins TRBV7-2 and TRBJ2-7, with 15 positions matching TRBD2. The V segment lost 8 bases and the J segment 2 bases; nucleotides outside the gene matches: 4. The CDR3 runs to 15 residues. In germline, CDR1 is SGHTA, CDR2 FQGNSA. CDR3 DNA sequence: TGTGCCAGCCGGACTAGCGGGGGGGGCACCTACGAGCAGTACTTC. Amino acid sequence: CASRTSGGGTYEQYF.

Ten or more counts support this clonotype. CDR3 nucleotide sequence: TGTGCCAGCAGCTTCCCCGGGGACAGGATTTATGGCTACACCTTC. Translation: CASSFPGDRIYGYTF. The rearrangement links TRBV7-2 to TRBJ1-2; 8 nucleotides line up with TRBD1. The CDR3 is 15 residues long. J lost 5 bases, V lost 3 bases, and 8 bases had no gene match. The germline V gene encodes CDR1 SGHTA and CDR2 FQGNSA.

This clonotype was found a few times. The chain employs TRBV27 and TRBJ1-5, with 8 bases identical to TRBD1. Trimming cost V 5 bases and J 13 bases; bases outside gene matches: 10. Looked up from germline, CDR1 is MNHEY and CDR2 is SMNVEV (reference sequence). The CDR3 is 13 amino acids. This CDR3 is CASSPGQANQQHF. The CDR3 DNA follows: TGTGCCAGCAGTCCGGGACAGGCTAACCAGCAGCATTTT.

This clonotype was found a few times. The chain joins TRBV4-3 to TRBJ2-3, with TRBD2 identical over 8 bases. J lost 2 bases, V lost 0 bases, and 7 bases had no gene match. The CDR3 contains 17 residues. Looked up from germline, CDR1 is LGHNA and CDR2 is YSLEER. CDR3: CASSQDIGGDYTDTQYF. Written as DNA, the CDR3 is TGCGCCAGCAGCCAAGATATCGGGGGGGACTACACAGATACGCAGTATTTT.

There are many counts of this clonotype. The rearrangement joins TRBV7-8 to TRBJ1-2, with D uncertain. Germline values: CDR1 SGHVS, CDR2 FQNEAQ. Deletions cut 1 base from V and 3 bases from J, with 12 bases between. The CDR3 loop spans 15 amino acids. CDR3 sequence reads: CASSLERILDYGYTF. The CDR3 nucleotides read TGTGCCAGCAGCTTAGAGAGGATTTTGGACTATGGCTACACCTTC.

The chain combines TRBV4-1 with TRBJ1-5, with 7 bases identical to TRBD1. The CDR3 sequence is 15 residues long. Germline CDR1 MGHRA, CDR2 YSYEKL. V dropped 3 bases and J dropped 5; count of bases not matched to a gene: 7. The DNA of the CDR3 is TGCGCCAGCAGCCATGCCGGACAGGTGGATCAGCCCCAGCATTTT. This encodes CASSHAGQVDQPQHF.

Many counts were recorded for this clonotype. The V and J genes are TRBV20-1 and TRBJ2-1; D not certain. Germline CDR1 reads DFQATT; CDR2 reads SNEGSKA (reference sequence). V lost 3 bases and J 5 bases, leaving 5 bases between the germline ends. CDR3 length: 11 residues. CDR3 in amino acids: CSARTHNEQFF. CDR3 in DNA: TGCAGTGCTAGGACTCACAATGAGCAGTTCTTC.

The table lists this clonotype with many counts. V and J are TRBV7-8 and TRBJ2-2; 9 bases align to TRBD1. Unmatched junction bases numbered 7, after V lost 5 bases and J lost 0 bases. CDR3 size: 17 residues. Per germline, CDR1 SGHVS and CDR2 FQNEAQ. CDR3: CASSLYRDRANTGELFF. The CDR3 nucleotides are TGTGCCAGCAGCCTTTACCGGGACAGGGCGAACACCGGGGAGCTGTTTTTT.

The chain links TRBV9 to TRBJ2-7, with 9 bases matching TRBD1. The CDR3 covers 15 residues. V lost 0 bases, J lost 5 bases, and 6 bases stayed unmatched. CDR1 and CDR2 (germline): SGDLS, YYNGEE. Written as DNA, the CDR3 is TGTGCCAGCAGCGTAGCAGGACAGGGGATCCACGAGCAGTACTTC. This codes for CASSVAGQGIHEQYF.

The chain employs TRBV19 and TRBJ1-1; no firm D call. The CDR3 has 14 residues. Deletions cut 3 bases from V and 5 bases from J, with 13 bases between. CDR1 is LNHDA and CDR2 is SQIVND in the germline V gene (reference sequence). The CDR3 DNA reads TGTGCCAGTAGTATCGGTTGGAAACAAACTGAAGCTTTCTTT. Translating gives CASSIGWKQTEAFF.

V and J are TRBV6-1 and TRBJ2-5; possible D gene TRBD1, 5 bases. The germline CDR1 and CDR2 sequences are MNHNS and SASEGT. The CDR3 loop spans 13 amino acids. With 2 bases removed from V and 5 bases from J, the gap between germline ends came to 9 bases. CDR3 amino acids: CASSEWGWETQYF. The DNA for the CDR3 is TGTGCCAGCAGTGAATGGGGCTGGGAGACCCAGTACTTC.

In this sample, this clonotype turned up many times. The rearrangement links TRBV4-2 to TRBJ1-5; D ambiguous. The CDR3 loop spans 15 amino acids. CDR1 is LGHNA, CDR2 YNFKEQ, per germline. V lost 0 bases, J lost 3 bases, and 9 bases lay in between. DNA of the CDR3: TGTGCCAGCAGCCAAGAGTGGAGAAACAATCAGCCCCAGCATTTT. This translates into CASSQEWRNNQPQHF.

This clonotype appeared a few times. The J gene is TRBJ1-2, the V gene TRBV5-6; D might be TRBD1 (5 bases). V shed 4 bases and J shed 8 bases, with 15 bases lying between them. Germline CDR1 and CDR2: SGHDT and YYEEEE. This CDR3 spans 13 amino acids. This CDR3 reads CASSASGTEGYTF. The CDR3 coding sequence is TGTGCCAGCAGCGCCTCCGGGACCGAAGGCTACACCTTC.

This clonotype has only one observation. V and J are TRBV5-1 and TRBJ2-2; 9 bases map to TRBD2. Trimming cost V 4 bases and J 0 bases; bases outside gene matches: 4. The CDR3 consists of 16 residues. Looked up from germline, CDR1 is SGHRS and CDR2 is YFSETQ. The chain's CDR3 is CASSGAGGSNTGELFF. DNA for the CDR3: TGCGCCAGCAGCGGAGCGGGGGGCTCGAACACCGGGGAGCTGTTTTTT.

The chain joins TRBV6-1 to TRBJ2-1; 7 nucleotides match TRBD1. Germline trimming cut 8 bases from V and 2 bases from J; bases unmatched to any gene: 6. The CDR3 length is 14 residues. Germline V gives CDR1 MNHNS, CDR2 SASEGT. The CDR3 coding sequence is TGTGCCAGCCGGGCGACAGGGACCTACAATGAGCAGTTCTTC. This sequence encodes CASRATGTYNEQFF.

This chain joins TRBV7-9 and TRBJ1-2, with D unclear. CDR1 and CDR2 from the germline V gene are SEHNR and FQNEAQ (reference sequence). Between the trimmed V and J ends, which lost 5 bases and 4 bases, there was a span of 14 bases. This CDR3 has 14 residues. The CDR3 spells CASSPPGALYGYTF. The DNA of the CDR3 is TGTGCCAGCAGCCCTCCGGGAGCCCTCTATGGCTACACCTTC. Combining the CDR3 with reference TRBV7-9 and TRBJ1-2 gives the whole variable domain DTGVSQNPRHKITKRGQNVTFRCDPISEHNRLYWYRQTLGQGPEFLTYFQNEAQLEKSRLLSDRFSAERPKGSFSTLEIQRTEQGDSAMYLCASSPPGALYGYTFGSGTRLTVV.

V usage is TRBV13 and J usage is TRBJ1-2; D not resolved. V shed 4 bases and J shed 0 bases, with 15 bases lying between them. The CDR3 runs to 16 residues. Germline lookup yields CDR1 PRHDT and CDR2 FYEKMQ (reference sequence). In nucleotides, the CDR3 is TGTGCCAGCAGCTCTCTCAAAGAGGATACTAACTATGGCTACACCTTC. Its translation is CASSSLKEDTNYGYTF. The full variable domain, in which reference TRBV13 and TRBJ1-2 provide the parts outside the CDR3, is AAGVIQSPRHLIKEKRETATLKCYPIPRHDTVYWYQQGPGQDPQFLISFYEKMQSDKGSIPDRFSAQQFSDYHSELNMSSLELGDSALYFCASSSLKEDTNYGYTFGSGTRLTVV.

The V gene is TRBV29-1, the J gene TRBJ1-1; 11 nucleotides line up with TRBD1. After removal of 6 bases from V and 11 bases from J, the junction contained 5 bases not matched to a gene. The germline CDR1 and CDR2 sequences are SQVTM and ANQGSEA. The CDR3 is 11 amino acids. In DNA, the CDR3 is TGCAGCGTCCGGACAGGGGGCGATGCTTTCTTT. This translates into CSVRTGGDAFF.

Concerning this clonotype: At one of its ends the junction is not consistent with the germline gene, which may arise from a read error. The chain uses TRBV4-1 and TRBJ2-5; 12 bases match TRBD1. CDR3 length: 17 residues. Germline V gene lookup returns CDR1 MGHRA and CDR2 YSYEKL. The CDR3 DNA reads TGTGCCAGCAGCCAAGATAAGGGGACAGGGGGCGGAGAGACCCAGTACTTC. Protein sequence: CASSQDKGTGGGETQYF.

This clonotype was detected a few times. The rearrangement links TRBV27 to TRBJ1-2; D not resolved. CDR1 is MNHEY and CDR2 is SMNVEV in the germline V gene (reference sequence). The CDR3 spans 14 residues. V lost 3 bases, J lost 6 bases, and 14 bases lay in between. The CDR3 DNA reads as TGTGCCAGCAGTTTGAGTATTCTGGGGAATGGCTACACCTTC. Encoded protein: CASSLSILGNGYTF.

This chain links TRBV10-3 with TRBJ1-4; TRBD1 is a possible D gene (5 bases). The CDR3 has 10 amino acids. Germline CDR1 ENHRY, CDR2 SYGVKD. V dropped 10 bases and J dropped 8 bases, with 8 bases sitting between them. The CDR3 coding sequence is TGTGCCACCCGGGGGGAAAAACTGTTTTTT. It translates to CATRGEKLFF.

As to this clonotype: A read error is possible here, since a much larger clone lies one base away. J is TRBJ1-5 and V is TRBV27; D perhaps matches TRBD1 (5 bases). The V gene lost 4 bases and the J gene lost 4 bases, with 14 bases spanning the gap. CDR1 and CDR2 (germline): MNHEY, SMNVEV (reference sequence). CDR3 length: 15 residues. The CDR3 coding sequence is TGTGCCAGCAGTTCAAGGAACAGGCCTAATCAGCCCCAGCATTTT. Its protein is CASSSRNRPNQPQHF.

This CDR3 reads CASSYSPTGATEAFF. The CDR3 nucleotides read TGTGCCAGCAGTTATTCCCCTACAGGGGCCACTGAAGCTTTCTTT. The rearrangement links TRBV6-2 or TRBV6-3 to TRBJ1-1; 7 bases match TRBD1. The CDR3 runs to 15 residues. With V trimmed by 3 bases and J by 4 bases, 8 bases remained unmatched. Germline V gene lookup returns CDR1 MNHEY and CDR2 SVGEGT.